Given below is one T cell receptor beta chain in context. Its antigen remains undetermined. Base qualities are not at hand, and no much larger clone is one base apart. V is pared back by 4 bases and J by 10 bases, with 20 bases lying between the germline termini. CDR1 and CDR2, per the germline V gene, are MNHEY and SVGAGI. The CDR3 covers 16 residues, taking in both the cysteine and the phenylalanine. The only DNA kept is the CDR3, 48 bases in frame from the first base. The instrument was an Illumina HiSeq 2500. Quantitative 5'-RACE with molecular barcodes was used to prepare TCR beta libraries. Per the original workflow: A new computational method based on a probabilistic model of VDJ rearrangement was used to identify disease-linked TCR variants. TCRdb reanalyzed the raw reads on its own, using fastp at Q25 for trimming and MiXCR for clone calling, and kept in-frame beta chains. Under each unique CDR3 protein, matching rows form one entry showing the most common genes and DNA. The V and J calls follow TCRdb's processing rather than the paper's. The sample table shows a few hundred thousand distinct CDR3 sequences, and around 11% are seen once. Of the sample, 6% to 8% falls within the top ten clones.

This entry is derived from a study of CD8 T cells in ankylosing spondylitis (dated by TCRdb to about 2017). For context, the study as a whole: The study profiled T cell receptor beta repertoires in healthy donors and ankylosing spondylitis patients to find disease-linked TCR variants. The whole study cohort included 95 to 130 healthy donors and 20 to 25 ankylosing spondylitis patients. Samples of peripheral blood were taken, and for ankylosing spondylitis patients, synovial fluid was collected as well. Broader findings and caveats from the paper: Some of the motif variants had been reported before in the synovial fluid and blood of reactive arthritis patients, a finding that suggests common disease-initiation mechanisms. The disease-linked clones were reported to be significantly enriched in matched synovial fluid samples from ankylosing spondylitis patients. In peripheral blood, the disease-linked clones were found at relatively low frequencies and had a CD8+ phenotype. Blood from ankylosing spondylitis patients appeared to be characterized by a TCR beta motif made up of under 10 highly homologous amino acid variants.

The sample taken for sequencing was blood, either unsorted or a sorted T cell fraction (not recorded which). This sequence originates from a male donor with ankylosing spondylitis or in good health (not recorded which). The V and J segments used are TRBV6-5 and TRBJ1-6; confidence is insufficient to name the D gene. This receptor carries the CDR3 CASSLPSSGSHSPLHF. The nucleotide sequence is TGTGCCAGCAGTTTACCCTCCTCGGGGTCCCACTCACCCCTCCACTTT.